The sequence of this T cell receptor (beta chain) was determined in a study of blood T cell repertoires in COVID-19 (dated by TCRdb to 2019 to 2021). About the investigation overall: Collaborator samples came from the United States, Italy and Spain and covered acute and convalescent phases of COVID-19. Where available, HLA class I and class II types were taken from metadata supplied by the sample provider and were not determined by assay-based typing. The repertoires were made available in a free public database intended to serve as a resource for research on the immune response to SARS-CoV-2. The samples were drawn from two sources: the first 160 participants of the ongoing ImmuneRACE study, and over 950 subjects contributed by 6 global collaborators. The dataset comprised deeply sampled blood TCRbeta repertoires from subjects exposed to, actively infected with, or recovered from COVID-19. The material from the prospective study consisted of cDNA or gDNA derived from T cells, B-cell-depleted T cells, or PBMCs. Sample metadata almost always included a de-identified subject ID, COVID-19 status, age in years and sex.

The immunoSEQ Assay, a bias-controlled multiplex PCR, was used to amplify TCRbeta CDR3 regions from genomic DNA. The original pipeline was this. The number of nucleated cells in each sample was estimated by amplification of reference gene primers within the assay. To quantify the absolute abundance of each unique TCRbeta CDR3 rearrangement, sequence reads were collapsed and filtered. Productive Simpson clonality was computed per sample as the square root of Simpson's diversity index over productive rearrangements. TCRdb retrieved this table from immuneACCESS and kept in-frame rearrangements only. Not all clones are present; in checked studies, unresolved V genes account for under half, and no reason is known for the remainder. Clone size and the V and J calls come from that table; the DNA yielded D and trimming. This sample is represented by approximately 180,000 clones; 70% to 80% of them were singletons. The ten largest clones represent 15% to 20% of the sample.

As regards this clone: Its specific antigen is unknown. An end of the junction does not agree with germline; a read error may underlie this.

Summary of the overall study and its limitations: How much clinical and demographic metadata was included differed by source and by participant, and the metadata was provided uncurated.

Participants in the prospective study were enrolled through a virtual design, were aged roughly 18 to 100 years, and lived in fewer than 30 United States geographic areas. Cohort assignment in the prospective study relied on participant-reported clinical history from a screening survey and a study questionnaire. Recovered participants in ImmuneRACE Cohort 3 were defined by two consecutive negative NP/OP PCR tests, clearance by a healthcare professional, or resolution of symptoms. In the prospective study, whole blood, serum and a nasopharyngeal or oropharyngeal swab were collected from each participant by mobile phlebotomists. Over a roughly 2-month period, participants in the prospective study had the option of providing additional blood draws and questionnaires. Prospective study blood samples were shipped either frozen or at room temperature before DNA extraction. The CDR3 covers 15 residues, taking in both the cysteine and the phenylalanine. CDR3 DNA only is kept here, 45 bases in frame from base 1. Looking up the germline V gene yields CDR1 MDHEN and CDR2 SYDVKM.

Sequencing was done on a sample of PBMCs or T cells enriched from blood (not recorded which). The receptor comes from a woman aged 45 to 65 who had recovered from COVID-19. This chain is built from TRBV28 and TRBJ1-6; the D gene is perhaps TRBD1, from 6 matching bases. CDR3 reads: CASSSLTGYNSPLHF. The nucleotide sequence reads as follows: TGTGCCAGCAGTTCCCTGACAGGTTATAATTCGCCCCTCCACTTT.